Sequencing of this TCR beta chain was carried out in a study of vaccination and CD4 T cells after COVID-19. The overall study: There were six male and four female convalescents, and two of them were Hispanic. Investigators took post-vaccine samples a median approximately 73 days after dose two, within a range of 14 to 241.

The treatment: roughly nine-day PBMC culture with coronavirus spike peptide pools or control peptides (ViraFEST assay). With the Oncomine TCR Beta short-read assay, DNA from cultured CD4+ T cells was sequenced. TCRdb redid the calling of the PCR reads with MiXCR, one entry per CDR3 protein. The sample consists of some 11,000 distinct CDR3 sequences, approximately 60% of them appearing once. A note on this clonotype: Its antigen is undetermined. A much larger clone lies a single base off, so this may be a read error.

The receptor was derived from a human donor who had recovered from COVID-19. Material: CD4+ T cells from blood, cultured in vitro, obtained before SARS-CoV-2 vaccination.

The CDR3 DNA is TGCAGTGCTAAGCGGACTGGGGGCAGCTCCTACAATGAGCAGTTCTTC. As protein: CSAKRTGGSSYNEQFF. The chain employs TRBV20-1 and TRBJ2-1; D might be TRBD1 (6 bases). The CDR3 covers 16 residues. Trimming cost V 4 bases and J 0 bases, with 16 bases left between them. The germline gives CDR1 DFQATT, CDR2 SNEGSKA (reference sequence).